This TCR beta chain came from a study of OX40 agonist ivuxolimab in advanced cancers. On the study more broadly: Eligibility admitted prior anti-PD-1, anti-PD-L1 or anti-CTLA-4 therapy; roughly 37% had some.

Trimming shortened V by 2 bases and J by 2 bases, and 16 bases separated the two germline ends. Germline V lookup: CDR1 SNHLY, CDR2 FYNNEI. The CDR3 extends over 17 amino acids. Sequencing used immunoSEQ multiplex PCR; TCRdb keeps in-frame clones, though not all of them. The sample lists 67,000 or so clones, 88% seen once, with 0.8% to 1.3% in the top ten. On this clone: No antigen is known for it.

Study outcomes and limitations: On average, a greater number of expanded clones characterised CD8+ T cells relative to CD4+. Doses of 0.1 to 3.0 mg/kg were accompanied by clonal expansion of CD4+ and CD8+ blood T cells by week 6.

The chain is built from TRBV2 and TRBJ2-1, with D perhaps TRBD1 or TRBD2 (5 bases each). The source material was CD4+ or CD8+ T cells sorted from blood, sampled in a trial of the OX40 agonist ivuxolimab. This TCR derives from an adult with an advanced solid tumor such as melanoma, head and neck, liver or kidney cancer. The CDR3 protein is CASSETRGPLTYNEQFF. CDR3 nucleotides: TGTGCCAGCAGTGAAACGAGGGGCCCCCTAACCTACAATGAGCAGTTCTTC.